This TCR beta chain was sequenced in a study of T cells in women clearing cervical HPV infection. Whole-study results and caveats: Combining TCR richness with V gene abundances gave roughly 0.8 AUC.

The repertoire was sequenced with immunoSEQ multiplex PCR; TCRdb's copy has only in-frame clones and lacks some. The sample has 36,000 or so clones. Concerning this clone itself: The target antigen is unknown.

The sample comprised blood buffy coat. The receptor was derived from a woman between 18 and 75 years old with a cervical HPV16 infection that either progressed to CIN3+ or cleared (not recorded which).

The sequenced CDR3 bases are TGTGCTAGTGGTTTTGGGACAGGGGGATCACCC. It yields the protein CASGFGTGGSP. The full CDR3 is CASGFGTGGSPLHF. The chain carries TRBV12-5 and TRBJ1-6; 11 bases are shared with TRBD1. The read comes to an end 3 residues before the CDR3 does, leaving the germline J gene to fill in the end. The CDR3 contains 14 residues. Germline-derived CDR1 and CDR2 are LGHNT and FRNRAP. J was trimmed by 10 bases and V by 3 bases; bases with no gene match: 2.